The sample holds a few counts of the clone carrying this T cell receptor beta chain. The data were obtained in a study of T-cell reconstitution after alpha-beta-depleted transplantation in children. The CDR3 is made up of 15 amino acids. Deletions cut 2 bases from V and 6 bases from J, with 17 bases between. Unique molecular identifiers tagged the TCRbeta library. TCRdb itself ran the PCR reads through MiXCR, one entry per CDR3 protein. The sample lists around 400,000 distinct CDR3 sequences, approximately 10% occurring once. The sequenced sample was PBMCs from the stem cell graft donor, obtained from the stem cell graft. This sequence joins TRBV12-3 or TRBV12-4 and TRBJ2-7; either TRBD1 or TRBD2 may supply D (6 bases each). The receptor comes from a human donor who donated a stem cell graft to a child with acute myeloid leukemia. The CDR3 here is CASSLRGGRWSEQYF. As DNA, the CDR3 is TGTGCCAGCAGTTTAAGAGGGGGGCGGTGGAGCGAGCAGTACTTC.